This entry concerns a single T cell receptor (beta chain). The data were taken from a study of shared clonotypes between healthy human individuals. Evenly divided among several immunoSEQ plates was the genomic DNA of each subset. Sequencing used immunoSEQ multiplex PCR; TCRdb keeps in-frame clones, though not all of them. The sample gives nearly 500,000 clones, 75% to 85% of which show up once; around 13% is in the top ten. Germline CDR1 is ENHRY and CDR2 is SYGVKD. CDR3 size: 14 residues. Germline trimming cut 0 bases from V and 10 bases from J; bases unmatched to any gene: 8. The chain joins TRBV10-3 to TRBJ1-1, with 7 bases fitting TRBD1. The receptor was isolated from a woman in her 40s in good health. Some clones in this sample may be carry-over from other donors' samples. The sequenced sample consisted of PBMCs. CDR3 DNA sequence: TGTGCCATCAGTGAGTCCGGCAGGGGGGATTCAGCTTTCTTT. Translation: CAISESGRGDSAFF.